This T cell receptor (beta chain) stems from a study of blood T cell repertoires in COVID-19. Study-level information: Acute and convalescent COVID-19 specimens originated in the United States, Italy and Spain.

Original processing notes: Reference gene primers were amplified, and this amplification served to estimate nucleated cell counts. Method: immunoSEQ multiplex PCR; TCRdb's copy keeps in-frame clones and lacks some. V and J calls and clone size are copied from that table; D and trimming were computed from the DNA. The table lists around 110,000 clones, approximately 88% of them singletons. This sequence originates from a man over 45 with active or convalescent COVID-19. The sequencing sample was made of peripheral blood.

The CDR3 sequence is CASSVAGFEEQFF. The CDR3, as DNA: TGTGCCAGCAGTGTAGCGGGTTTTGAGGAGCAGTTCTTC. The chain carries TRBV28 and TRBJ2-1, with 7 bases identical to TRBD2. CDR1 is MDHEN, CDR2 SYDVKM, per germline. The CDR3 loop spans 13 amino acids. The V and J ends lost 5 bases and 10 bases, in that order; junction bases with no gene match: 8.